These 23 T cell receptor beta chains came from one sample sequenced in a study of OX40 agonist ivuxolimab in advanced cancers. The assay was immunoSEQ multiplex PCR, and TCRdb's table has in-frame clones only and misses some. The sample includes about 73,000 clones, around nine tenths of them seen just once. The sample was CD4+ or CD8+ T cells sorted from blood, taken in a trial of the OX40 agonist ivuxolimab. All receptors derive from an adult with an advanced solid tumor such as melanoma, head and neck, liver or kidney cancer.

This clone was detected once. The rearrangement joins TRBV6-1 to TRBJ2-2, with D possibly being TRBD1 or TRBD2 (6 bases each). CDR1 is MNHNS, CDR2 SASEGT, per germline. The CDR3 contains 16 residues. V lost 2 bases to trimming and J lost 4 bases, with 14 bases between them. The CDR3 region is CASSESLGGSTGELFF. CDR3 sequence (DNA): TGTGCCAGCAGTGAATCTCTAGGGGGGAGCACCGGGGAGCTGTTTTTT.

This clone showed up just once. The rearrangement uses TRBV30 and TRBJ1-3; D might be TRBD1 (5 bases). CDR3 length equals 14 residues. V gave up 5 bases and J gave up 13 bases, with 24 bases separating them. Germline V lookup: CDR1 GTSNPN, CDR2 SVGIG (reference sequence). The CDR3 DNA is TGTGCCTGGTCACGACCAGGGTCGAGATCTCGGATATATTTT. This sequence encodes CAWSRPGSRSRIYF. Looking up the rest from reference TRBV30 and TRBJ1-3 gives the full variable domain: SQTIHQWPATLVQPVGSPLSLECTVEGTSNPNLYWYRQAAGRGLQLLFYSVGIGQISSEVPQNLSASRPQDRQFILSSKKLLLSDSGFYLCAWSRPGSRSRIYFGEGSWLTVV.

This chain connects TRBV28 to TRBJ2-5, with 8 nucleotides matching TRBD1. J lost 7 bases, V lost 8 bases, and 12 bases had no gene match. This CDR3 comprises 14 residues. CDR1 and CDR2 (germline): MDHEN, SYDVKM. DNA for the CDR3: TGTGCCAGCCTGGGGACAGGACTGGCCGGGACCCAGTACTTC. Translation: CASLGTGLAGTQYF.

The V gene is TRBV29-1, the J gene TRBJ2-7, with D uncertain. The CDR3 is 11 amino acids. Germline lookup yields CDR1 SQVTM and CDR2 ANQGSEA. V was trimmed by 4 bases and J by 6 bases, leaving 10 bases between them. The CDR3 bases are TGCAGCGTTGTTCAGGAGATCGAGCAGTACTTC. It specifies CSVVQEIEQYF.

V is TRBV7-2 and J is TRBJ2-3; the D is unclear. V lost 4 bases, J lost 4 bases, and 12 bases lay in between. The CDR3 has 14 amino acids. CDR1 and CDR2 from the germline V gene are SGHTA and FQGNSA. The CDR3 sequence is CASSSDKNPDTQYF. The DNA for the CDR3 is TGTGCCAGCAGCTCCGACAAGAACCCAGATACGCAGTATTTT.

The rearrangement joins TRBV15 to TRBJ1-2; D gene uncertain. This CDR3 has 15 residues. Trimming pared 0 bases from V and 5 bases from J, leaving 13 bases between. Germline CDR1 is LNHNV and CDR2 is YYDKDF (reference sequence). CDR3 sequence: CATSRELDMGYGYTF. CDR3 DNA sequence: TGTGCCACCAGCAGAGAGCTAGACATGGGGTATGGCTACACCTTC.

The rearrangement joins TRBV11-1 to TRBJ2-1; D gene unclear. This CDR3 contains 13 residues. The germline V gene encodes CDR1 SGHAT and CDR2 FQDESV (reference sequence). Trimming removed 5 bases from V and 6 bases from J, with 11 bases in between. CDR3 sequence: CASSLTSLNEQFF. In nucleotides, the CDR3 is TGTGCCAGCAGCCTAACCTCCCTCAATGAGCAGTTCTTC.

The CDR3 nucleotides read TGTGCCAGCAGCCTAGACAGGGCGCGCAATCAGCCCCAGCATTTT. It encodes CASSLDRARNQPQHF. The chain joins TRBV28 to TRBJ1-5; 7 bases align to TRBD1. V was pared by 6 bases and J by 2 bases, with 7 bases of the junction left unmatched. CDR1 and CDR2 from the germline V gene are MDHEN and SYDVKM. The CDR3 is made up of 15 amino acids. The full variable domain, with the rest looked up from reference TRBV28 and TRBJ1-5, is DVKVTQSSRYLVKRTGEKVFLECVQDMDHENMFWYRQDPGLGLRLIYFSYDVKMKEKGDIPEGYSVSREKKERFSLILESASTNQTSMYLCASSLDRARNQPQHFGDGTRLSIL.

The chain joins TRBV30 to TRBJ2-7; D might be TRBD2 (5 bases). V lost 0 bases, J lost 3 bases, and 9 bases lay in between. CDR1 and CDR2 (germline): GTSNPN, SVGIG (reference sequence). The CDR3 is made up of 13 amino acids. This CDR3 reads CAWSVDGNYEQYF. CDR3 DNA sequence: TGTGCCTGGAGTGTTGACGGGAACTACGAGCAGTACTTC.

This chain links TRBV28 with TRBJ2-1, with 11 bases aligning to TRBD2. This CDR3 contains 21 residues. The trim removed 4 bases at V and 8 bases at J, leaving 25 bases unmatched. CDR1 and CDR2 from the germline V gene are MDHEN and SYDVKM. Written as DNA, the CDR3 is TGTGCCAGCAGTTCCGGGGGTTTTAGCGGGAGGGTATTGGTTTCTGGTGATGAGCAGTTCTTC. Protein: CASSSGGFSGRVLVSGDEQFF.

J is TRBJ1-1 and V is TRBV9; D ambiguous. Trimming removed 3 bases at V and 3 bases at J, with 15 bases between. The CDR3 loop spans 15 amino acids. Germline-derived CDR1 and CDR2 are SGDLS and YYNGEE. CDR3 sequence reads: CASSAIPTTHTEAFF. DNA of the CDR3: TGTGCCAGCAGCGCAATTCCGACAACCCACACTGAAGCTTTCTTT.

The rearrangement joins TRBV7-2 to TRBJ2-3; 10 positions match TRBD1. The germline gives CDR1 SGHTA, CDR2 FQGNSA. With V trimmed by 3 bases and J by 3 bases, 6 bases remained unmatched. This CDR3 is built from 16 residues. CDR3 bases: TGTGCCAGCAGCTTTCCAAGGGACAGGGGTACAGATACGCAGTATTTT. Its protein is CASSFPRDRGTDTQYF.

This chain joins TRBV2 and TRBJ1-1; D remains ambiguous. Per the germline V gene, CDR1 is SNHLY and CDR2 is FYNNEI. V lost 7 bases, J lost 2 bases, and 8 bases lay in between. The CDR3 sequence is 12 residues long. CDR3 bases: TGTGCCAGCAAGCGGGTTAACACTGAAGCTTTCTTT. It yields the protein CASKRVNTEAFF.

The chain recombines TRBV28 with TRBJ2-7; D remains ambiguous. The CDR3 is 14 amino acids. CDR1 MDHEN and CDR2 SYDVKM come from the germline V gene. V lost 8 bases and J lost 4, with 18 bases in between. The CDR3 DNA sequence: TGTGCCAGCCATAGGGCAGGTCGGGTATACGAGCAGTACTTC. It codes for CASHRAGRVYEQYF.

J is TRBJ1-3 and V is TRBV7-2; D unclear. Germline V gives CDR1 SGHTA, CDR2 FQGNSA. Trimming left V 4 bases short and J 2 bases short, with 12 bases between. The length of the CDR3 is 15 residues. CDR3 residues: CASSSDRATGNTIYF. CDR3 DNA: TGTGCCAGCAGCTCCGACCGGGCGACTGGAAACACCATATATTTT.

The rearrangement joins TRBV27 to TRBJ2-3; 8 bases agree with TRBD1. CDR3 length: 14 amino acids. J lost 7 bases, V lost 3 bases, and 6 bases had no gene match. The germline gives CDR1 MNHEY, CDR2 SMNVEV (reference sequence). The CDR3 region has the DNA TGTGCCAGCAGTTTGGACAGGGTGTTGAATACGCAGTATTTT. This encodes CASSLDRVLNTQYF.

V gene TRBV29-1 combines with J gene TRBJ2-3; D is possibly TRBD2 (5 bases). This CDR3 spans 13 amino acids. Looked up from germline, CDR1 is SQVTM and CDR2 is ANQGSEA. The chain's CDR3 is CTRGHRKVDTQYF. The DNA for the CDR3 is TGCACCCGAGGGCATCGCAAGGTAGATACGCAGTATTTT.

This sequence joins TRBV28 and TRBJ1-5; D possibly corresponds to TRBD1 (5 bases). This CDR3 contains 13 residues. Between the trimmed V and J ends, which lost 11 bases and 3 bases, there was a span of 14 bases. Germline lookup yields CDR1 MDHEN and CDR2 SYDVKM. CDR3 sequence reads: CAGQEGYNQPQHF. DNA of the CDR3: TGTGCCGGGCAGGAGGGGTACAATCAGCCCCAGCATTTT. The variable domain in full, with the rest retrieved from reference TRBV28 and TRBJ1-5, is DVKVTQSSRYLVKRTGEKVFLECVQDMDHENMFWYRQDPGLGLRLIYFSYDVKMKEKGDIPEGYSVSREKKERFSLILESASTNQTSMYLCAGQEGYNQPQHFGDGTRLSIL.

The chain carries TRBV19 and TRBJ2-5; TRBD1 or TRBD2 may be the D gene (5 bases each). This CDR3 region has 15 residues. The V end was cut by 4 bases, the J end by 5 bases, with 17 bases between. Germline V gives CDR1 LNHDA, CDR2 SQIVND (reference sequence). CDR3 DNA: TGTGCCAGTAGTAAAAATGGGGGTCCTGGGGAGACCCAGTACTTC. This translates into CASSKNGGPGETQYF.

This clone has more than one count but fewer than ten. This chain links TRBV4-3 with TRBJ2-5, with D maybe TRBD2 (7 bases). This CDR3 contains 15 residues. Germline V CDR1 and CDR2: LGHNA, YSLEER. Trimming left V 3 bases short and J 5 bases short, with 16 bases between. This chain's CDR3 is CASSQMRGGWETQYF. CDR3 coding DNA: TGCGCCAGCAGCCAGATGAGGGGGGGGTGGGAGACCCAGTACTTC.

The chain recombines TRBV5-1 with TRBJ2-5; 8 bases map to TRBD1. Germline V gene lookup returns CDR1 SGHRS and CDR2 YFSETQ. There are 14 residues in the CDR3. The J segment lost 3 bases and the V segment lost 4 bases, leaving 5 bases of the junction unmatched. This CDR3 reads CASSEETGEETQYF. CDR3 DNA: TGCGCCAGCAGCGAGGAGACAGGGGAAGAGACCCAGTACTTC.

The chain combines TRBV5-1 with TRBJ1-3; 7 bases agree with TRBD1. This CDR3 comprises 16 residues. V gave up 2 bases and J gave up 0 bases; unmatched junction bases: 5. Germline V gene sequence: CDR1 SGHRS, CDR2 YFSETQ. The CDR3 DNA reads TGCGCCAGCAGCTTCGGGACAGCAAACTCTGGAAACACCATATATTTT. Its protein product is CASSFGTANSGNTIYF.

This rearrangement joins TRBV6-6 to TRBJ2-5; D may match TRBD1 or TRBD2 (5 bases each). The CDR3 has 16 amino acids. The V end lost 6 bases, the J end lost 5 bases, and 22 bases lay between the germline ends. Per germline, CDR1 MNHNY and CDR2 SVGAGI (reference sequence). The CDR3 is CASSPPYGTAPETQYF. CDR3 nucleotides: TGTGCCAGCAGCCCCCCTTACGGGACCGCGCCGGAGACCCAGTACTTC.